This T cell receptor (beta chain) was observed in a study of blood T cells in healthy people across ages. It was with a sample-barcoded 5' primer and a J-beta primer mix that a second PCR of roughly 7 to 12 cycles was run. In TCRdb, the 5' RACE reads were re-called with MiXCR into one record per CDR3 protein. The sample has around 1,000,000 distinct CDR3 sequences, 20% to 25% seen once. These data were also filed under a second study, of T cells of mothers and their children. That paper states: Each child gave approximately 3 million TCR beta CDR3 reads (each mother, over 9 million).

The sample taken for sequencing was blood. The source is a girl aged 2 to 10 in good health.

CDR3 protein: CASSLALFQGHSNIQYF. DNA of the CDR3: TGCGCCAGCAGCTTGGCCTTATTTCAGGGTCATTCAAACATTCAGTACTTC. This chain links TRBV5-1 with TRBJ2-4; D is possibly TRBD1 (5 bases). Per the germline V gene, CDR1 is SGHRS and CDR2 is YFSETQ. The CDR3 runs 17 residues. V lost 0 bases, J lost 6 bases, and 19 bases lay in between.